A selection of T cell receptor beta chains follows, all from one sample in a study of blood T cell repertoires in COVID-19. Some clones are missing from TCRdb's copy, which holds only in-frame ones; the method was immunoSEQ multiplex PCR. The sample consists of approximately 28,000 clones, around two thirds of them appearing once. The sequenced material came from peripheral blood. These receptors were collected from a man aged 55-75 years with active or convalescent COVID-19. CDR3s include the opening cysteine and the closing phenylalanine or tryptophan. A D gene is named only where the DNA matches it firmly. Clone size appears in some rows only: once, few, many, or a class for an expanded clone.

clone_size d_call j_call v_call cdr3_nt cdr3_aa
- TRBD1 TRBJ1-1 TRBV10-3 TGTGCCATTTCGGACAGGGGTGCGAACACTGAAGCTTTCTTT CAISDRGANTEAFF
- TRBD2 TRBJ2-2 TRBV7-8 TGTGCCAGCAGCTTACGGCCTAGCGGGACCGGGGAGCTGTTTTTT CASSLRPSGTGELFF
- TRBD1 TRBJ1-2 TRBV9 TGTGCCAGCAGCCCGGGACAGGGGTATTATGGCTACACCTTC CASSPGQGYYGYTF
few - TRBJ2-5 TRBV5-4 TGTGCCAGCAGCCGGAGAAGTGGCTTGGGAGAGACCCAGTACTTC CASSRRSGLGETQYF
- TRBD1 TRBJ1-1 TRBV5-1 TGCGCCAGCAGCCCATGGACAGGGATGAACACTGAAGCTTTCTTT CASSPWTGMNTEAFF
- - TRBJ1-2 TRBV6-4 TGTGCCAGCAGCGAAGGGGAAAACTATGGCTACACCTTC CASSEGENYGYTF
- TRBD1 TRBJ2-7 TRBV5-1 TGCGCCAGCAGCGACCGGGACAGCTCCTACGAGCAGTACTTC CASSDRDSSYEQYF
- TRBD1 TRBJ2-7 TRBV27 TGTGCCAGCAGACAGGGGTTCGGGTACGAGCAGTACTTC CASRQGFGYEQYF
- - TRBJ2-7 TRBV19 TGTGCCAGTTCATCTCGGAGTTACGAGCAGTACTTC CASSSRSYEQYF
few - TRBJ2-1 TRBV4-2 TGTGCCAGCAGCCAAGATACCGGACAACCCAATCAGCAGTTCTTC CASSQDTGQPNQQFF
- TRBD2 TRBJ2-1 TRBV10-1 TGCGCCAGCAGTCCGGGACTAGCGGATAATGAGCAGTTCTTC CASSPGLADNEQFF
- TRBD2 TRBJ2-7 TRBV2 TGTGCCAGCAGAGGGAGGGTCCCCCTCGGCACCTACGAGCAGTACTTC CASRGRVPLGTYEQYF
- - TRBJ1-4 TRBV5-5 TGTGCCAGCAGCTTCAGGGTTTCGAGGACTAATGAAAAACTGTTTTTT CASSFRVSRTNEKLFF
few - TRBJ1-5 TRBV5-1 TGCGCCAGCAGCTTGGGGCAGTTCAATCAGCCCCAGCATTTT CASSLGQFNQPQHF
- TRBD1 TRBJ2-4 TRBV19 TGTGCCAGTAGTAACCGGGACAGGCAAAACATTCAGTACTTC CASSNRDRQNIQYF
- TRBD2 TRBJ2-7 TRBV19 TGTGCCAGCCAACTAGCGGGGCTACCCTCCTACGAGCAGTACTTC CASQLAGLPSYEQYF
- TRBD2 TRBJ2-3 TRBV6-1 TGTGCCAGCAGTGAAGCGGGAGGTAGCGGGGGGACAGATACGCAGTATTTT CASSEAGGSGGTDTQYF
- TRBD2 TRBJ2-7 TRBV4-1 TGCGCCAGCAGCCAAGGACTAGCGGGGACCTACGAGCAGTACTTC CASSQGLAGTYEQYF
- TRBD1 TRBJ2-7 TRBV5-8 TGTGCCAGCAGCTTAGTACCGGGACAGCACTACGAGCAGTACTTC CASSLVPGQHYEQYF
few TRBD1 TRBJ2-1 TRBV20-1 TGCAGTGCTCCCAGGGGGTATGAGCAGTTCTTC CSAPRGYEQFF
- TRBD1 TRBJ2-3 TRBV11-2 TGTGCCAGCAGTCGTACCGGGACAGGGGGCTCTCGGGATACGCAGTATTTT CASSRTGTGGSRDTQYF
- TRBD1 TRBJ1-2 TRBV5-6 TGTGCCAGCAGCTTGTTCGGACAGGGTATTGGCTACACCTTC CASSLFGQGIGYTF
- - TRBJ2-1 TRBV6-4 TGTGCCAGCAGCAGTTCGGGAACCGGTGAGCAGTTCTTC CASSSSGTGEQFF
- - TRBJ2-7 TRBV10-3 TGTGCCATCAGTAACAGGGAGAAGTACGAGCAGTACTTC CAISNREKYEQYF
- - TRBJ2-7 TRBV5-1 TGCGCCAGCAGCCCCATTCAAGCGGACAGCTCCTACGAGCAGTACTTC CASSPIQADSSYEQYF
- TRBD1 TRBJ2-1 TRBV24-1 TGTGCCACCAGTGGACAGGGGTACCACAATGAGCAGTTCTTC CATSGQGYHNEQFF
- TRBD1 TRBJ1-2 TRBV7-9 TGTGCCAGCAGCCACGGGGGACAGGATCACTATGGCTACACCTTC CASSHGGQDHYGYTF
few - TRBJ2-7 TRBV4-1 TGCGCCAGCAGCCAAGCCCACCTAACCTACGAGCAGTACTTC CASSQAHLTYEQYF
- TRBD1 TRBJ2-7 TRBV6-5 TGTGCCAGCAGTTGGCCAGGGGGAAACGAGCAGTACTTC CASSWPGGNEQYF
- - TRBJ1-4 TRBV2 TGTGCCACCGGGCAGGGCAACCTTGCAACTAATGAAAAACTGTTTTTT CATGQGNLATNEKLFF
- - TRBJ1-5 TRBV7-3 TGTGCCAGCAGCTTAATCCACCCGGGGCATTTT CASSLIHPGHF
few TRBD2 TRBJ2-7 TRBV5-5 TGTGCCAGCACCGAGGGAGGGTACGAGCAGTACTTC CASTEGGYEQYF
few - TRBJ2-2 TRBV4-2 TGTGCCAGCAGCCAAAGGGTTGGAGGCACCGGGGAGCTGTTTTTT CASSQRVGGTGELFF
- - TRBJ1-1 TRBV2 TGTGCCAGCCGCAGCTCACGACAGACTGAAGCTTTCTTT CASRSSRQTEAFF
- - TRBJ2-2 TRBV10-1 TGCGCCAGCACCCCGGATCAGGGAACCGGGGAGCTGTTTTTT CASTPDQGTGELFF
- - TRBJ2-7 TRBV3-1/TRBV3-2 TGTGCCAGCAGCCCCCAGTCAGGACTTAGCTACGAGCAGTACTTC CASSPQSGLSYEQYF
- TRBD1 TRBJ2-2 TRBV3-1/TRBV3-2 TGTGCCAGCAGCCGGAGACAGGGGGACGGGGAGCTGTTTTTT CASSRRQGDGELFF
- TRBD1 TRBJ1-1 TRBV27 TGTGCCAGCAGTACAACGACAGGGCGGGTCACTGAAGCTTTCTTT CASSTTTGRVTEAFF
- - TRBJ1-6 TRBV5-1 TGCGCCAGCAGCTTGGGGATGCAGGGGACCAATTCACCCCTCCACTTT CASSLGMQGTNSPLHF
- - TRBJ2-3 TRBV7-9 TGTGCCAGCAGTCGTAGCGGATCTAGCACAGATACGCAGTATTTT CASSRSGSSTDTQYF
- - TRBJ1-1 TRBV6-4 TGTGCCAGCAGTGTGGAGGCAAACACTGAAGCTTTCTTT CASSVEANTEAFF
- TRBD1 TRBJ2-4 TRBV7-3 TGTGCCAGCAGCTTATTCCCGATTCAGAACAGGGGAGTAGCCAAAAACATTCAGTACTTC CASSLFPIQNRGVAKNIQYF
- TRBD2 TRBJ2-3 TRBV13 TGTGCCAGCAGGCAACTAGCGGGACTAACAGATACGCAGTATTTT CASRQLAGLTDTQYF
- - TRBJ1-5 TRBV6-5 TGTGCCAGCAGTCTCGACGGGGGGAACAATCAGCCCCAGCATTTT CASSLDGGNNQPQHF
once - TRBJ1-2 TRBV6-6 TGTGCCAGCAGTCAACAGATTAACTATGGCTACACCTTC CASSQQINYGYTF
- TRBD1 TRBJ1-5 TRBV19 TGTGCCAGTAGCGACAGGACAGGGGGCAATCAGCCCCAGCATTTT CASSDRTGGNQPQHF
once - TRBJ2-3 TRBV6-5 TGTGCCAGCAGTTGGGGCGGTCTAGGGGATACGCAGTATTTT CASSWGGLGDTQYF
- - TRBJ2-7 TRBV11-3 TGTGCCAGCAGCTCCGAGGTGCGGTCCGAGCAGTACTTC CASSSEVRSEQYF
- - TRBJ1-2 TRBV6-5 TGTGCCAGCAGTCCTGACAGTGGGCATGGCTACACCTTC CASSPDSGHGYTF
few - TRBJ2-7 TRBV6-5 TGTGCCAGCAGATCAGGACAGAATCCCTCCTACGAGCAGTACTTC CASRSGQNPSYEQYF